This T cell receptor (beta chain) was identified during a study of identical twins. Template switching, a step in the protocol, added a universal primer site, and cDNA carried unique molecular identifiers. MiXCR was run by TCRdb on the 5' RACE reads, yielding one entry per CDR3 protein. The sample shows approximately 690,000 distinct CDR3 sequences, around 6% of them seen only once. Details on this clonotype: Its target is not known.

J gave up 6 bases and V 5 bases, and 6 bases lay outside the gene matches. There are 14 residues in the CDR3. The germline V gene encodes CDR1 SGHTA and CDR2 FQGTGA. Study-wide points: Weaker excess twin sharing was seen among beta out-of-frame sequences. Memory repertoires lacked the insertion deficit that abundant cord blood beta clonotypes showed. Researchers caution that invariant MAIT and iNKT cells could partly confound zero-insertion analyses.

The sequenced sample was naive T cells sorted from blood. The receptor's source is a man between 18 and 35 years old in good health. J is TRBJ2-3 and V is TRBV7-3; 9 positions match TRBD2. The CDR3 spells CASSRAGGLDTQYF. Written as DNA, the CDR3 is TGTGCCAGCAGCAGAGCGGGAGGTCTCGATACGCAGTATTTT.